Presented here are 17 T cell receptor beta chains from one specimen sequenced in a study of tissue T cells after allogeneic stem cell transplantation. Sequenced by immunoSEQ multiplex PCR; TCRdb stores in-frame clones only, minus some. The sample consists of more than 650 clones, about 46% of them appearing once. Source: ileal tissue, taken at autopsy. The receptors here all came from a female patient aged 40 to 69 with steroid-refractory graft-versus-host disease after an allogeneic stem cell transplant. Some T cells may be transferred from the graft donor.

This CDR3 is CASNAGLAKNIQYF. In DNA, the CDR3 is TGCGCCAGCAATGCAGGGCTAGCCAAAAACATTCAGTACTTC. This rearrangement joins TRBV5-1 to TRBJ2-4, with a tentative D call TRBD1 (5 bases). Trimming removed 6 bases from V and 0 bases from J, with 10 bases in between. The CDR3 has 14 amino acids. The germline gives CDR1 SGHRS, CDR2 YFSETQ.

Relative to its sample, this clone is hyperexpanded. The chain joins TRBV28 to TRBJ2-7, with 13 bases aligning to TRBD2. CDR3 length equals 14 residues. CDR1 MDHEN and CDR2 SYDVKM come from the germline V gene. Trimming removed 3 bases from V and 7 bases from J; junction bases left unmatched: 3. The chain's CDR3 is CASSLGLAGMEQYF. In nucleotides, the CDR3 is TGTGCCAGCAGTTTGGGACTAGCGGGGATGGAGCAGTACTTC. Full variable domain (rest looked up from reference TRBV28 and TRBJ2-7): DVKVTQSSRYLVKRTGEKVFLECVQDMDHENMFWYRQDPGLGLRLIYFSYDVKMKEKGDIPEGYSVSREKKERFSLILESASTNQTSMYLCASSLGLAGMEQYFGPGTRLTVT.

This clone is medium-sized in the sample. The genes are TRBV12-3 or TRBV12-4 and TRBJ1-1; D unclear. The CDR3 is made up of 13 amino acids. Trimming took 1 base from V and 2 from J, leaving 5 bases between them. This CDR3 is CASSLGGNTEAFF. CDR3 sequence (DNA): TGTGCCAGCAGTTTAGGAGGTAACACTGAAGCTTTCTTT.

The V call is TRBV7-9, the J call TRBJ2-7; D possibly corresponds to TRBD1 (7 bases). Germline V gene sequence: CDR1 SEHNR, CDR2 FQNEAQ (reference sequence). Trimming took off 4 bases at V and 0 bases at J, with 16 bases between the two ends. There are 16 residues in the CDR3. The CDR3 DNA reads as TGTGCCAGCAGCTCCCCAGGAGGGGGCTTCTCCTACGAGCAGTACTTC. The encoded protein is CASSSPGGGFSYEQYF. Looking up the rest from reference TRBV7-9 and TRBJ2-7 gives the full variable domain: DTGVSQNPRHKITKRGQNVTFRCDPISEHNRLYWYRQTLGQGPEFLTYFQNEAQLEKSRLLSDRFSAERPKGSFSTLEIQRTEQGDSAMYLCASSSPGGGFSYEQYFGPGTRLTVT.

There are a few counts of this clone. The CDR3 DNA reads TGTGCCAGCAGTCTTACAGGGGTGAACACTGAAGCTTTCTTT. It yields the protein CASSLTGVNTEAFF. V and J are TRBV6-5 and TRBJ1-1, with 7 bases lining up with TRBD1. Germline-derived CDR1 and CDR2 are MNHEY and SVGAGI. Germline trimming cut 5 bases from V and 0 bases from J; bases unmatched to any gene: 3. CDR3 length equals 14 residues.

The chain combines TRBV18 with TRBJ2-3; D is uncertain. Germline CDR1 reads KGHSH; CDR2 reads LQKENI. The CDR3 has 15 residues. V gave up 3 bases and J gave up 1 base, with 11 bases separating them. CDR3 DNA sequence: TGTGCCAGCTCACCTCCGTTGGCGGGCACAGATACGCAGTATTTT. Residues: CASSPPLAGTDTQYF.

This clone was observed a handful of times. The rearrangement links TRBV6-6 to TRBJ2-1; no reliable D call. V lost 3 bases and J lost 13, with 13 bases in between. CDR3 size: 12 residues. The germline CDR1 and CDR2 sequences are MNHNY and SVGAGI (reference sequence). The CDR3 region has the DNA TGTGCCAGCAGTTATACCGACCGTATACAGTTCTTC. Encoded protein: CASSYTDRIQFF.

A single count supports this clone. CDR3 sequence (DNA): TGCGCCAGCAGCTTGGGGACGGGCGGGCGTGAAAAACTGTTTTTT. This encodes CASSLGTGGREKLFF. The chain has TRBV5-1 and TRBJ1-4; D is undetermined. Trimming stripped 0 bases from V and 7 bases from J, with 13 bases between. The V gene's germline CDR1 is SGHRS and CDR2 YFSETQ. This CDR3 is built from 15 residues.

By its share, this clone is hyperexpanded. The chain employs TRBV4-2 and TRBJ1-1; no reliable D call. V was cut by 2 bases and J by 3 bases, with 22 bases left in between. Per the germline V gene, CDR1 is LGHNA and CDR2 is YNFKEQ. CDR3 length: 18 amino acids. CDR3 sequence reads: CASSQPLLFTSLDTEAFF. For the CDR3, the DNA is TGTGCCAGCAGCCAACCCCTCCTTTTTACTAGTCTGGACACTGAAGCTTTCTTT.

This clone was found a few times. The chain has TRBV5-1 and TRBJ2-7; no definite D call. The CDR3 consists of 13 residues. The germline V and J ends were trimmed by 1 base and 0 bases, with 5 bases remaining between them. CDR1 is SGHRS, CDR2 YFSETQ, per germline. DNA of the CDR3: TGCGCCAGCAGCTTGCAGAGCTCCTACGAGCAGTACTTC. Translation: CASSLQSSYEQYF.

The chain employs TRBV25-1 and TRBJ2-5; D uncertain. This CDR3 region has 11 residues. Trimming left V 1 base short and J 5 bases short, with 2 bases between. The germline gives CDR1 MGHDK, CDR2 SYGVNS. This CDR3 reads CASSEWETQYF. In nucleotides, the CDR3 is TGTGCCAGCAGTGAATGGGAGACCCAGTACTTC.

The sample holds one count of this clone. V usage is TRBV24-1 and J usage is TRBJ2-2; TRBD1 aligns across 9 bases. After removal of 3 bases from V and 4 bases from J, the junction contained 11 bases not matched to a gene. CDR3 size: 18 residues. CDR1 is KGHDR, CDR2 SFDVKD, per germline. Here the CDR3 reads CATSDQTGTGRFTGELFF. The CDR3 DNA is TGTGCCACCAGTGATCAAACCGGGACAGGGAGGTTCACCGGGGAGCTGTTTTTT.

The chain combines TRBV15 with TRBJ1-1; 11 bases align to TRBD1. V shed 3 bases, J shed 6 bases, and the junction held 3 bases outside the gene matches. The CDR3 length is 14 residues. Germline-derived CDR1 and CDR2 are LNHNV and YYDKDF (reference sequence). In DNA form, the CDR3 reads TGTGCCACCAGCAGGGACAGGGGGCTTGCTGAAGCTTTCTTT. Translated: CATSRDRGLAEAFF.

The CDR3 DNA sequence: TGTGCCAGCTCACTGGGACGGAATGAAAAACTGTTTTTT. It specifies CASSLGRNEKLFF. The chain combines TRBV18 with TRBJ1-4; the D gene is possibly TRBD1 (5 bases). Germline lookup yields CDR1 KGHSH and CDR2 LQKENI. The CDR3 runs to 13 residues. V gave up 4 bases and J gave up 5 bases, with 8 bases separating them.

CDR3 sequence (DNA): TGTGCCAGCAGTGACCTCAAGGATACGCAGTATTTT. Amino acids: CASSDLKDTQYF. The V and J genes are TRBV25-1 and TRBJ2-3, with D hard to call. The length of the CDR3 is 12 residues. The V end was cut by 3 bases, the J end by 6 bases, with 7 bases between. Germline-derived CDR1 and CDR2 are MGHDK and SYGVNS.

The rearrangement joins TRBV5-1 to TRBJ2-2, with TRBD1 matching 8 bases. This CDR3 comprises 15 residues. Germline values: CDR1 SGHRS, CDR2 YFSETQ. V trimming: 2 bases; J trimming: 7 bases; junction bases outside the gene matches: 7. Written as DNA, the CDR3 is TGCGCCAGCAGCTTCGGACAGGGTGGGAACGGGGAGCTGTTTTTT. It is translated as CASSFGQGGNGELFF.

This clone has just a few counts. In DNA form, the CDR3 reads TGCGCCAGCAACCTCGTAAGGGGAGAGACCCAGTACTTC. It encodes CASNLVRGETQYF. The V call is TRBV5-1, the J call TRBJ2-5; TRBD1 is a possible D gene (5 bases). The ends were cut back, 6 bases at V and 4 bases at J, with 13 bases in the middle. CDR3 length: 13 residues. Germline V CDR1 and CDR2: SGHRS, YFSETQ. Looking up the rest from reference TRBV5-1 and TRBJ2-5 gives the full variable domain: KAGVTQTPRYLIKTRGQQVTLSCSPISGHRSVSWYQQTPGQGLQFLFEYFSETQRNKGNFPGRFSGRQFSNSRSEMNVSTLELGDSALYLCASNLVRGETQYFGPGTRLLVL.